This T cell receptor (beta chain) was sequenced for a study of T cell responses to AZD1222 COVID-19 vaccine. Background on the study: Researchers grouped second doses given at about 4 or about 12 weeks into one pool.

This CDR3 region has 12 residues. Trimming pared 5 bases from V and 4 bases from J, leaving 9 bases between. Germline loops: CDR1 LNHDA, CDR2 SQIVND (reference sequence). On this clone itself: Its matching antigen is unknown.

Sequencing was performed with immunoSEQ multiplex PCR; in TCRdb, only in-frame clones are kept and a portion is missing. The sample holds around 140,000 clones, 80% to 95% seen once. Study observations and caveats: Along spike, vaccine-associated CD4 TCRs were found throughout, with dominance at 160-218 and 743-854.

The rearrangement uses TRBV19 and TRBJ2-7, with D hard to call. The starting material was peripheral blood, obtained on day 0 of AZD1222 vaccination. The receptor's source is an adult in good health. The CDR3 loop reads CASSSPRYEQYF. Here the CDR3 DNA reads TGTGCCAGTAGTTCCCCCCGGTACGAGCAGTACTTC.